The 9 T cell receptor beta chains listed next were all sequenced from one sample in a study of cytomegalovirus exposure and HLA in healthy donors (TCRdb year 2017). Receptor libraries were prepared by the immunoSEQ multiplex PCR assay. For the multiplex PCR, a mixture combining 60 forward primers for TCR Vbeta segments and 13 reverse primers for TCR Jbeta segments was used. TCRdb mirrors the immuneACCESS table, restricted to in-frame sequences. Some clones are absent from its copies; in checked studies, under half trace to an unresolved V gene, and the reason for the others is unknown. Present in this sample are about 210,000 clones, about 85% of which were seen just once. The top ten hold roughly 0.98% of the sample. Sample: PBMCs. The receptor set was obtained from a boy between 2 and 15 years old in good health and CMV-seronegative.

This rearrangement joins TRBV5-1 to TRBJ1-3; TRBD1 might be the D (5 bases). Per germline, CDR1 SGHRS and CDR2 YFSETQ. This CDR3 region has 17 residues. V lost 4 bases and J lost 0, with 17 bases in between. The CDR3 reads CASSNRAGALSGNTIYF. For the CDR3, the DNA is TGCGCCAGCAGCAATCGGGCTGGGGCCCTCTCTGGAAACACCATATATTTT.

The chain joins TRBV6-1 to TRBJ1-5; perhaps TRBD1 as D (5 bases). V gave up 4 bases and J gave up 2 bases, with 15 bases separating them. This CDR3 is 16 amino acids long. Germline loops: CDR1 MNHNS, CDR2 SASEGT. CDR3 DNA: TGTGCCAGCAGTGCCATAATAGGAGGGGGCAATCAGCCCCAGCATTTT. Translating it yields CASSAIIGGGNQPQHF.

V is TRBV6-5 and J is TRBJ1-4, with D maybe TRBD1 (5 bases). The CDR3 length is 14 residues. CDR1 and CDR2 (germline): MNHEY, SVGAGI. V lost 8 bases, J lost 10 bases, and 20 bases lay in between. The CDR3 DNA is TGTGCCAGCCCGTCGTCCAGGGCCTACGGAAAACTGTTTTTT. Amino acids: CASPSSRAYGKLFF.

This clone was observed a handful of times. CDR3 loop: CASRARDNSPLHF. As DNA, the CDR3 is TGTGCCAGCAGGGCCAGGGATAATTCACCCCTCCACTTT. V usage is TRBV2 and J usage is TRBJ1-6, with a possible D match to TRBD1 (5 bases). This CDR3 has 13 amino acids. V was shortened by 6 bases and J by 5 bases, with 8 bases between the two germline ends. The germline CDR1 and CDR2 sequences are SNHLY and FYNNEI.

The chain joins TRBV27 to TRBJ2-7; tentative D call: TRBD1 (6 bases). Germline CDR1 MNHEY, CDR2 SMNVEV (reference sequence). CDR3 length: 11 amino acids. V shed 6 bases and J shed 4 bases, with 7 bases lying between them. The CDR3 protein is CASRQGYEQYF. CDR3 nucleotide sequence: TGTGCCAGCAGACAGGGTTACGAGCAGTACTTC.

The chain has TRBV19 and TRBJ1-1; 8 positions agree with TRBD1. This CDR3 is 14 amino acids long. Trimming cost V 8 bases and J 4 bases; bases outside gene matches: 9. Per germline, CDR1 LNHDA and CDR2 SQIVND (reference sequence). CDR3 nucleotide sequence: TGTGCCAGTTATGCGACAGGGGAGGGCACTGAAGCTTTCTTT. Translation: CASYATGEGTEAFF.

This chain uses TRBV18 with TRBJ1-1; 9 bases align to TRBD1. V lost 2 bases, J lost 8 bases, and 6 bases stayed unmatched. CDR1 and CDR2 from the germline V gene are KGHSH and LQKENI. This CDR3 has 14 amino acids. CDR3 in amino acids: CASSPFPGQGEAFF. The CDR3 DNA is TGTGCCAGCTCACCATTCCCGGGACAGGGAGAAGCTTTCTTT. The entire variable domain, with the rest obtained from reference TRBV18 and TRBJ1-1, is as follows: NAGVMQNPRHLVRRRGQEARLRCSPMKGHSHVYWYRQLPEEGLKFMVYLQKENIIDESGMPKERFSAEFPKEGPSILRIQQVVRGDSAAYFCASSPFPGQGEAFFGQGTRLTVV.

The genes are TRBV19 and TRBJ2-5; possibly TRBD1 for D (5 bases). CDR3 length: 14 amino acids. Germline V gives CDR1 LNHDA, CDR2 SQIVND (reference sequence). Trimming cost V 2 bases and J 4 bases, with 11 bases left between them. DNA of the CDR3: TGTGCCAGTAGTATAAGGGGTTTTGGAGAGACCCAGTACTTC. Its protein product is CASSIRGFGETQYF.

The J gene is TRBJ1-5, the V gene TRBV28, with 7 bases identical to TRBD1. CDR3 length: 16 amino acids. V trimming: 9 bases; J trimming: 2 bases; junction bases outside the gene matches: 13. Germline V gives CDR1 MDHEN, CDR2 SYDVKM. The CDR3 is CASEGAGGSGNQPQHF. For the CDR3, the DNA is TGTGCCAGTGAGGGAGCAGGGGGTTCCGGCAATCAGCCCCAGCATTTT.